This T cell receptor (beta chain) originates from a study of control samples from healthy donors and cancer patients. Germline CDR1 SQVTM, CDR2 ANQGSEA. The CDR3 has 19 residues. V shed 7 bases and J 3 bases; nucleotides not matched to a gene: 25. TCRdb's copy holds only in-frame clones and misses some; the assay was immunoSEQ multiplex PCR. The data hold around 100,000 clones, with around 89% observed a single time. The rearrangement uses TRBV29-1 and TRBJ2-5; 8 nucleotides line up with TRBD1. The source is a man aged 55 to 69 with lung cancer. The sequenced sample consisted of PBMCs. CDR3 sequence (DNA): TGCAGCGCGTTGAAGATGGGCACACCGACAGGGGCTTCCAAAGAGACCCAGTACTTC. Amino acid sequence: CSALKMGTPTGASKETQYF.